The rows below give T cell receptor beta chains drawn from one sample of a study of OX40 agonist ivuxolimab in advanced cancers. Some clones are missing from TCRdb's copy, which holds only in-frame ones; the method was immunoSEQ multiplex PCR. Of approximately 61,000 clones in the sample, about nine tenths were seen once. The sample in question was CD4+ or CD8+ T cells sorted from blood, obtained in a trial of the OX40 agonist ivuxolimab. The source is an adult with an advanced solid tumor such as melanoma, head and neck, liver or kidney cancer. The CDR3 runs from the conserved cysteine through the conserved F or W. The order of the fields is V gene, J gene, D gene, clone size, CDR3 protein, CDR3 DNA. D genes are given only for firm matches. Some rows mark clone size as missing; the rest say once, few, many or name a class of expanded clone.

>TRBV6-5|TRBJ2-7|.|.
CASSSSGGVYEQYF
TGTGCCAGCAGTTCATCAGGAGGGGTCTACGAGCAGTACTTC
>TRBV5-1|TRBJ1-1|.|.
CASSLRMNTEAFF
TGCGCCAGCAGCTTGAGGATGAACACTGAAGCTTTCTTT
>TRBV15|TRBJ2-1|.|once
CATSRDSGNEQFF
TGTGCCACCAGCAGAGATAGTGGCAATGAGCAGTTCTTC
>TRBV6-6|TRBJ2-1|.|.
CASTNIEVNEQFF
TGTGCCAGCACCAATATCGAGGTCAATGAGCAGTTCTTC
>TRBV7-9|TRBJ2-5|TRBD2|.
CASSSSGEGQKETQYF
TGTGCCAGCAGCTCTAGCGGGGAGGGGCAGAAGGAGACCCAGTACTTC
>TRBV19|TRBJ2-7|.|.
CASSISQEGYYEQYF
TGTGCCAGTAGTATTTCCCAGGAGGGATACTACGAGCAGTACTTC
>TRBV29-1|TRBJ1-1|.|.
CSVGGLNTEAFF
TGCAGCGTTGGAGGGTTGAACACTGAAGCTTTCTTT
>TRBV6-6|TRBJ1-6|.|few
CASSYTPDGNSPLHF
TGTGCCAGCAGTTACACCCCGGACGGGAATTCACCCCTCCACTTT
>TRBV15|TRBJ2-1|TRBD2|.
CATSRVASGDGEQFF
TGTGCCACCAGCAGAGTGGCTAGCGGAGACGGTGAGCAGTTCTTC
>TRBV9|TRBJ1-2|.|.
CASSSRWIGEGYTF
TGTGCCAGCAGCAGTAGGTGGATTGGTGAGGGCTACACCTTC
>TRBV27|TRBJ2-1|.|.
CASSLGAGAGDNEQFF
TGTGCCAGCAGTTTAGGTGCAGGGGCAGGGGACAATGAGCAGTTCTTC
>TRBV27|TRBJ2-7|TRBD2|medium-sized
CASSLKLAGHYEQYF
TGTGCCAGCAGTTTAAAACTAGCGGGACACTACGAGCAGTACTTC
>TRBV28|TRBJ2-1|TRBD2|.
CASSWTSRDEQFF
TGTGCCAGCAGTTGGACTAGTCGTGATGAGCAGTTCTTC
>TRBV14|TRBJ2-1|TRBD2|.
CASSQDTSGLRDEQFF
TGTGCCAGCAGCCAAGACACTAGCGGTCTGAGGGATGAGCAGTTCTTC
>TRBV30|TRBJ2-1|.|.
CAWRPLGGPSNNEQFF
TGTGCCTGGAGGCCCCTGGGGGGACCATCTAACAATGAGCAGTTCTTC
>TRBV6-5|TRBJ1-1|.|once
CASSYSIGARGAFF
TGTGCCAGCAGTTACTCGATCGGGGCACGCGGAGCTTTCTTT
>TRBV4-1|TRBJ2-2|TRBD2|.
CASSLSQASGSGELFF
TGCGCCAGCAGCCTTAGTCAGGCTAGCGGAAGCGGGGAGCTGTTTTTT
>TRBV5-6|TRBJ2-1|.|.
CASSRGRAPYNEQFF
TGTGCCAGCAGCCGTGGACGGGCCCCCTACAATGAGCAGTTCTTC
>TRBV5-6|TRBJ2-7|TRBD1|once
CASSYGQGAYEQYF
TGTGCCAGCAGCTATGGACAGGGGGCTTACGAGCAGTACTTC
>TRBV4-3|TRBJ2-1|TRBD2|.
CASSHTSGGYNEQFF
TGCGCCAGCAGCCACACTAGCGGAGGTTACAATGAGCAGTTCTTC
>TRBV4-2|TRBJ2-7|TRBD2|once
CASSPLAGGVYEQYF
TGTGCCAGCAGCCCCCTAGCGGGAGGGGTATACGAGCAGTACTTC
>TRBV9|TRBJ2-1|TRBD2|.
CASSTREGPRNEQFF
TGTGCCAGCAGCACTCGGGAGGGCCCTCGCAATGAGCAGTTCTTC
>TRBV6-5|TRBJ1-2|.|.
CASSYKGHYYYGYTF
TGTGCCAGCAGTTATAAAGGGCATTATTACTATGGCTACACCTTC
>TRBV6-5|TRBJ2-7|.|.
CASSYGTRSEQYF
TGTGCCAGCAGTTACGGGACCCGCTCCGAGCAGTACTTC
>TRBV27|TRBJ1-2|.|.
CASSPGTHYGYTF
TGTGCCAGCAGTCCCGGGACTCATTATGGCTACACCTTC
>TRBV19|TRBJ2-2|.|.
CASSTDSEAGELFF
TGTGCCAGTAGTACCGACTCTGAGGCCGGGGAGCTGTTTTTT
>TRBV7-2|TRBJ2-1|.|.
CASSPGAEYNEQFF
TGTGCCAGCAGCCCAGGCGCGGAATACAATGAGCAGTTCTTC
>TRBV19|TRBJ1-2|TRBD1|.
CASSIGTGSYERDGYTF
TGTGCCAGTAGTATAGGGACAGGGTCTTATGAGCGGGATGGCTACACCTTC
>TRBV13|TRBJ2-1|TRBD2|.
CASSDGLAGGLGNEQFF
TGTGCCAGCAGCGACGGACTAGCGGGAGGGCTAGGAAATGAGCAGTTCTTC
>TRBV9|TRBJ2-4|.|.
CASSVDAGLAKNIQYF
TGTGCCAGCAGCGTAGATGCAGGCTTAGCCAAAAACATTCAGTACTTC
>TRBV19|TRBJ1-1|.|.
CASSRGAGAFF
TGTGCCAGTAGCCGGGGCGCCGGGGCTTTCTTT
>TRBV7-9|TRBJ1-3|.|few
CASSLGVSDTRSGNTIYF
TGTGCCAGCAGCTTAGGAGTGAGCGATACCCGCTCTGGAAACACCATATATTTT
>TRBV11-2|TRBJ2-7|TRBD2|.
CASSLAGGSTYEQYF
TGTGCCAGCAGCTTAGCGGGCGGGAGCACCTACGAGCAGTACTTC
>TRBV5-1|TRBJ2-1|TRBD2|.
CASSPTSGSYNEQFF
TGCGCCAGCAGCCCAACTAGCGGGAGCTACAATGAGCAGTTCTTC
>TRBV11-2|TRBJ2-1|.|.
CASSLSRDEQFF
TGTGCCAGCAGCTTGAGTAGAGATGAGCAGTTCTTC
>TRBV28|TRBJ2-2|TRBD2|.
CASSLGLAGGSTGELFF
TGTGCCAGCAGTTTAGGGCTAGCGGGAGGGTCCACCGGGGAGCTGTTTTTT
>TRBV2|TRBJ1-5|.|.
CASSEAGRLQPQHF
TGTGCCAGCAGTGAGGCCGGCAGGCTTCAGCCCCAGCATTTT
>TRBV6-5|TRBJ2-4|TRBD2|once
CASSSGGLRQYF
TGTGCCAGCAGTTCGGGGGGGCTTCGTCAGTACTTC
>TRBV2|TRBJ2-1|TRBD2|.
CASSETSGSEQFF
TGTGCCAGCAGTGAGACTAGCGGGAGTGAGCAGTTCTTC
>TRBV27|TRBJ2-7|TRBD1|.
CASSWGRGSYEQYF
TGTGCCAGCAGTTGGGGCAGGGGGTCCTACGAGCAGTACTTC
>TRBV4-1|TRBJ2-2|.|once
CASSPGPTNTGELFF
TGCGCCAGCAGCCCGGGGCCGACGAACACCGGGGAGCTGTTTTTT
>TRBV27|TRBJ2-3|.|.
CASSFGYTQYF
TGTGCCAGCAGTTTCGGATATACGCAGTATTTT
>TRBV27|TRBJ2-4|.|once
CASSWGRAKNIQYF
TGTGCCAGCAGTTGGGGGCGAGCCAAAAACATTCAGTACTTC
>TRBV2|TRBJ1-6|.|.
CASSGSGSPLHF
TGTGCCAGCAGTGGGTCTGGCTCACCCCTCCACTTT
>TRBV28|TRBJ2-5|TRBD2|.
CASSSTSGRETQYF
TGTGCCAGCAGTTCGACTAGCGGGAGGGAGACCCAGTACTTC
>TRBV5-6|TRBJ2-7|TRBD1|.
CASSYGTGIMTYEQYF
TGTGCCAGCAGCTACGGGACAGGCATTATGACCTACGAGCAGTACTTC
>TRBV9|TRBJ2-7|TRBD1|.
CASNQGVYYYEQYF
TGTGCCAGCAACCAGGGGGTCTACTACTACGAGCAGTACTTC
>TRBV2|TRBJ1-4|.|.
CASKRGEKLFF
TGTGCCAGCAAACGGGGGGAAAAACTGTTTTTT
>TRBV6-6|TRBJ2-7|.|.
CASSYSQGGYEQYF
TGTGCCAGCAGTTACTCGCAGGGCGGGTACGAGCAGTACTTC
>TRBV5-6|TRBJ2-7|.|.
CASSLADEQYF
TGTGCCAGCAGCTTGGCCGACGAGCAGTACTTC
>TRBV28|TRBJ1-1|TRBD1|.
CASSLTGTGFTEAFF
TGTGCCAGCAGTCTCACCGGGACAGGGTTCACTGAAGCTTTCTTT
>TRBV11-2|TRBJ2-1|TRBD1|.
CASSFAGQGLDEQFF
TGTGCCAGCAGCTTCGCGGGACAGGGCCTCGATGAGCAGTTCTTC
>TRBV30|TRBJ2-1|.|.
CASARGASYNEQFF
TGTGCCTCCGCACGGGGGGCCTCCTACAATGAGCAGTTCTTC